The present T cell receptor (beta chain) was sequenced within a study of shared clonotypes between healthy human individuals (dated by TCRdb to the early 2020s). In terms of the full investigation: Three men and a couple of women, aged 18 to 49 years, made up the cohort. Libraries were prepared and TCR repertoires were sequenced by different laboratories using diverse techniques, in order to increase sequencing depth and limit assay-specific biases. Per donor, three plates each were used for CD4 naive and CD4 memory, two for CD8 naive, and one for CD8 memory. Per donor, leukapheresis produced somewhere between about 0.94 and 9 billion PBMCs. The study deeply sequenced blood TCR repertoires of about 5 healthy adults to estimate repertoire size and the extent of clonotype sharing between individuals. Results and caveats for the whole study, not just this receptor: Naive subsets generally had larger estimated clonotype richness than memory subsets. Only blood was sampled, and tissue TCR repertoires likely differ from those in blood. Clonotypes shared by all four sorted-subset donors showed higher generation probabilities than non-shared clonotypes. The genetic and exposure-history diversity represented was limited by the small number of donors. Rarefaction of sorted-subset datasets indicated incomplete sequencing despite the large sequencing depth. When a handful of donors were compared, the shared fraction of clonotypes was roughly 5% for naive CD4, roughly 3.3% for naive CD8, more than 2% for memory CD4, and approximately 0.4% for memory CD8. Pairwise subsampling led to the expectation that sequencing depth would affect the degree of clonotype sharing among donors.

The germline V gene gives CDR1 as ENHRY and CDR2 as SYGVKD. The CDR3 starts with the cysteine, ends with the phenylalanine, and has 13 residues. Only the CDR3 part of the read is kept: 39 bases, read in frame from the first base. V ends up 6 bases short and J 0 bases short, with an unmatched junction base count of 0. TCR CDR3 regions were amplified from genomic DNA by multiplex PCR using the deep immunoSEQ assay. Extracted genomic DNA from each cell subset was distributed evenly across all wells of several immunoSEQ 96-well plates, and each plate was treated as a replicate. For sorted subsets, around 200 ng genomic DNA, equal to 30,000 or so T cell genomes, was loaded into each replicate PCR. The purified libraries were quantified using a Qubit 3.0 fluorometer, sized with a Bioanalyzer 2100, and then quantified again using the KAPA Library Quantification kit. Each immunoSEQ 96-well plate was sequenced on its own single-read 150-cycle Illumina NextSeq 550 flow cell. Turning to the authors' computational methods: Because the immunoSEQ output included only junctional sequences and no quality scores, the filtering could not be the same as the filtering used for full-length reads. To assign V/J genes and CDR3, sequences were annotated using PyIR, a Python wrapper for IgBLAST v1.9, with IMGT germline references. Reads were removed for weak V/J assignments (E-value above 1e-6), missing CDR3, stop codons, out-of-frame junctions, or ambiguous translated residues. V3J clonotypes were defined as sequences sharing the same inferred V gene, J gene, and CDR3 amino acid sequence. To compute the percentage overlap between repertoires, the number of shared unique clonotypes was divided by the size of the smaller repertoire. Repertoire richness was assessed with RTK rarefaction, the Chao1 estimator, and Recon v2.1 estimates of unobserved clonotypes. OLGA was used to compute generation probabilities for all TCRbeta clonotypes that the gDNA method yielded from four donors. Sourced from immuneACCESS, this table was stored by TCRdb with only in-frame sequences that have V and J called. A share of the clones is absent; for the studies checked, an unresolved V gene accounts for under half, and the remainder has no known explanation. That table is the source of V, J and clone size, and D and trimming were worked out from the DNA. The sample includes 730,000 or so clones, with more than 70% observed a single time. 1.8% of the sample is in the top ten clones.

The donors were healthy, HIV-negative adults who had no recently reported acute infections or vaccinations. Every donor was a Caucasian adult residing in Nashville, Tennessee, USA. CD4+ T cells were enriched through magnetic negative selection, after which naive cells were positively selected on CD45RA and the remaining negative fraction served as the memory subset. After blood collection by leukapheresis, PBMCs were isolated using Ficoll-Histopaque density gradient centrifugation and then cryopreserved in the vapor phase of liquid nitrogen. Analytical flow cytometry was used to check the purity and quantity of each magnetically sorted T cell population. Genomic DNA was isolated from each sorted fraction and quantified by UV absorbance on a Nanodrop 2000c. Turning to this clone: Which antigen it targets is not known. Base quality data are lacking; no much larger clone is found one base away.

This sequence was found in a woman younger than 45 in good health. The chain links TRBV10-3 with TRBJ1-2; 8 bases in between match TRBD1. Sequencing used memory CD4+ T cells sorted from blood. The cell subset or site label corresponds to: CD45RA-negative fraction. The CDR3 corresponds to CAIRGQANYGYTF. The DNA sequence follows: TGTGCCATCAGGGGACAGGCTAACTATGGCTACACCTTC.